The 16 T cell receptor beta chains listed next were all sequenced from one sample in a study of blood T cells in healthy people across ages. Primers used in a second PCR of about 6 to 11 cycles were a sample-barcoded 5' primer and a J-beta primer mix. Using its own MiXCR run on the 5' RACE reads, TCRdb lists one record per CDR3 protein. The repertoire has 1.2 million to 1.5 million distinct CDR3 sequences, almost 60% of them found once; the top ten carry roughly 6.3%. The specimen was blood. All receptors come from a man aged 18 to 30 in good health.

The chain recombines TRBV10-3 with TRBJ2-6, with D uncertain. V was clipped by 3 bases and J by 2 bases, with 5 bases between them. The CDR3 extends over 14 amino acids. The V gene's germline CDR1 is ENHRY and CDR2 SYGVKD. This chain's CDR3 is CAISDGTGANVLTF. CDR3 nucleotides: TGTGCCATCAGTGATGGTACTGGGGCCAACGTCCTGACTTTC.

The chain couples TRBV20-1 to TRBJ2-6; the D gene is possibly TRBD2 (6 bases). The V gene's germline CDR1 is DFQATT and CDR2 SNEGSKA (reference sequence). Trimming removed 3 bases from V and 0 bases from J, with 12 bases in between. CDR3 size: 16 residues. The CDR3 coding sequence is TGCAGTGCTAGCATGGCGGGGACCTCTGGGGCCAACGTCCTGACTTTC. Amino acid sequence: CSASMAGTSGANVLTF.

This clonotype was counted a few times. In DNA, the CDR3 is TGTGCCAGCTGGGGACAGGGGTATAATTCACCCCTCCACTTT. Protein product: CASWGQGYNSPLHF. This rearrangement joins TRBV6-1 to TRBJ1-6, with 10 bases aligning to TRBD1. J lost 4 bases, V lost 8 bases, and 2 bases had no gene match. Per the germline V gene, CDR1 is MNHNS and CDR2 is SASEGT. The CDR3 is 14 residues long.

CDR3 protein: CASSFLDRVNTEAFF. The CDR3 nucleotides read TGTGCCAGCAGCTTCCTAGACAGAGTGAACACTGAAGCTTTCTTT. This chain joins TRBV7-9 and TRBJ1-1, with D maybe TRBD1 (5 bases). V lost 3 bases and J 0 bases, leaving 11 bases between the germline ends. CDR3 length: 15 amino acids. From germline, CDR1 is SEHNR and CDR2 FQNEAQ (reference sequence).

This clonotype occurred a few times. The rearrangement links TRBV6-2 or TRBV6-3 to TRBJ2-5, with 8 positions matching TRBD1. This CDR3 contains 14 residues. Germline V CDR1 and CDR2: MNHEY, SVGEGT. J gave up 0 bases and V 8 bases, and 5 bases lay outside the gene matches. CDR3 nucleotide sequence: TGTGCCAGCGCGGGACAGGACTACCAAGAGACCCAGTACTTC. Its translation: CASAGQDYQETQYF.

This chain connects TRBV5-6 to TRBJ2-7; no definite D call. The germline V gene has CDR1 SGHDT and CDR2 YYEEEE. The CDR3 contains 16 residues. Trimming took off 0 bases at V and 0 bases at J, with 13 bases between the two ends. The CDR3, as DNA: TGTGCCAGCAGCTTGGAATCTATGCGGTACTCCTACGAGCAGTACTTC. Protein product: CASSLESMRYSYEQYF.

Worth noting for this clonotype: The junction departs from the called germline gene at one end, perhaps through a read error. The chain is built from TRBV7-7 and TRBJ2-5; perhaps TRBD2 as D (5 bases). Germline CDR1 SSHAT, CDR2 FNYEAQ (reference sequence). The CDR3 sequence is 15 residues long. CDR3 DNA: TGTGCTAGCAGCTTAGGCGCGGGCAGCCAAGAGACCCAGTACTTC. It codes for CASSLGAGSQETQYF.

The CDR3 DNA reads as TGTGCCAGCAGTTCCGGGGCAGACGCCCGGATCGGCAGACTGTTTTTT. It is translated as CASSSGADARIGRLFF. J is TRBJ1-4 and V is TRBV12-3 or TRBV12-4, with D maybe TRBD1 (5 bases). With 4 bases removed from V and 13 bases from J, the gap between germline ends came to 25 bases. This CDR3 spans 16 amino acids.

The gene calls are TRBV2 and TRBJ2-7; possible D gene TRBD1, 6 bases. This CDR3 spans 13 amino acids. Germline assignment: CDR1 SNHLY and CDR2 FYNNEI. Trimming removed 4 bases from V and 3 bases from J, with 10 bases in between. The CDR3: CASSAGHDYEQYF. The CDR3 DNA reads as TGTGCCAGCAGTGCGGGACACGACTACGAGCAGTACTTC.

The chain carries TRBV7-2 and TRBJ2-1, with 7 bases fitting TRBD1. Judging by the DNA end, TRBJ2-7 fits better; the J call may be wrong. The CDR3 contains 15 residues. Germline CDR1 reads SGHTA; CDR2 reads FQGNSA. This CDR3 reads CASSIAGTENYEQYF. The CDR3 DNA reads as TGTGCCAGCAGCATTGCCGGGACAGAGAACTACGAGCAGTACTTC.

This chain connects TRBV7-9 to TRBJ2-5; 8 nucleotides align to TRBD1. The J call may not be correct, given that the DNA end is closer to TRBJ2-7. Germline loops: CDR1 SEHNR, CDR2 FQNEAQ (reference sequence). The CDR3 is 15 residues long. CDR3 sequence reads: CASSFSGQGRHEQYF. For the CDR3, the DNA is TGTGCCAGCAGCTTCAGTGGACAGGGTCGGCACGAGCAGTACTTC.

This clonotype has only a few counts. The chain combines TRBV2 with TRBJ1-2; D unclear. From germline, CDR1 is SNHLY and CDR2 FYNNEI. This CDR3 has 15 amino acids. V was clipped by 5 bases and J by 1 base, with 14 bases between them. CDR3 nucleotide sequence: TGTGCCAGCAGTTCGCACGGCCAGCGTAACTATGGCTACACCTTC. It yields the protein CASSSHGQRNYGYTF.

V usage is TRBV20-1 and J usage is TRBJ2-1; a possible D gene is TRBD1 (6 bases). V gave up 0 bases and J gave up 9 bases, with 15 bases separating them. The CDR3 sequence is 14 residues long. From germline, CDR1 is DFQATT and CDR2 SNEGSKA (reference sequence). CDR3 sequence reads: CSARDGAGDREQFF. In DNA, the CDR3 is TGCAGTGCTAGAGATGGGGCAGGGGATCGTGAGCAGTTCTTC.

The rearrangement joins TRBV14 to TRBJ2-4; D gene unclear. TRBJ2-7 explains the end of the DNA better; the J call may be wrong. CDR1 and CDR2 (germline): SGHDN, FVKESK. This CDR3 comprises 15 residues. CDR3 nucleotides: TGTGCCAGCAGCCAAATCGGTTCACCGACCTACGAGCAGTACTTC. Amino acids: CASSQIGSPTYEQYF.

The CDR3 region has the DNA TGCGCCAGCAGCCAAGTGGCGGGTAGCGGGAAAAGCTCCTACAATGAGCAGTTCTTC. This encodes CASSQVAGSGKSSYNEQFF. This chain uses TRBV4-1 with TRBJ2-1; 8 positions match TRBD2. The V segment lost 1 base and the J segment 0 bases; nucleotides outside the gene matches: 11. CDR3 size: 19 residues. Germline CDR1 MGHRA, CDR2 YSYEKL.

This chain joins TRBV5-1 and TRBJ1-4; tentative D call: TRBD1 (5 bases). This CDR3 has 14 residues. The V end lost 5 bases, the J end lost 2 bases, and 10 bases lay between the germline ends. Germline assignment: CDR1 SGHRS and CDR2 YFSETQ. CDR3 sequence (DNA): TGCGCCAGCAGACCTGGGGGGACTAATGAAAAACTGTTTTTT. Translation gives CASRPGGTNEKLFF.